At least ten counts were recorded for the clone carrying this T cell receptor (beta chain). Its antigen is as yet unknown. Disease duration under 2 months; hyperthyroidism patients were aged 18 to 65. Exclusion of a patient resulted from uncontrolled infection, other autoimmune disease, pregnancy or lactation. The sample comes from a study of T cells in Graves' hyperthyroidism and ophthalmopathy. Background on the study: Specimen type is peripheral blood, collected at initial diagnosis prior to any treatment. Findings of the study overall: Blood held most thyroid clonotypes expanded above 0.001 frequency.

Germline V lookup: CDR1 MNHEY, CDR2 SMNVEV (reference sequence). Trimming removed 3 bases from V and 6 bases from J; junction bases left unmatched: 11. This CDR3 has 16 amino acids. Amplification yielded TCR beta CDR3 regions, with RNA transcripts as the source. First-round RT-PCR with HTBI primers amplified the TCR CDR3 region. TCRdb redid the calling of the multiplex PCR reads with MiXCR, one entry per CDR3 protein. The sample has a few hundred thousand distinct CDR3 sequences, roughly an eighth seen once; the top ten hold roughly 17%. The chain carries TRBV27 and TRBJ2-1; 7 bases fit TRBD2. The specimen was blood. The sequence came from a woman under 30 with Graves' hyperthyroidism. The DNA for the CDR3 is TGTGCCAGCAGTTTCCCCACGGGCGGGAGAGCCAATGAGCAGTTCTTC. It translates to CASSFPTGGRANEQFF.